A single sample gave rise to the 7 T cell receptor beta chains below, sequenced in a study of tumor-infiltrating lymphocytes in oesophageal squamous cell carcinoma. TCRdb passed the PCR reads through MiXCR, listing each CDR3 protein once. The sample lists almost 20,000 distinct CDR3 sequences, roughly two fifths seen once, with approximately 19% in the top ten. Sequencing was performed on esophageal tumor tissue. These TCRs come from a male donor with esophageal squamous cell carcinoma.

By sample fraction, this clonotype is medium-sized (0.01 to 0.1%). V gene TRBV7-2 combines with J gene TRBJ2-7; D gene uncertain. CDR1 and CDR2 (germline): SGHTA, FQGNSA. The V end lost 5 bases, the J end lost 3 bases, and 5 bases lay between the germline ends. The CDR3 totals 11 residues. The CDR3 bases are TGTGCCAGCAGCCCCGTCTACGAGCAGTACTTC. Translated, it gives CASSPVYEQYF.

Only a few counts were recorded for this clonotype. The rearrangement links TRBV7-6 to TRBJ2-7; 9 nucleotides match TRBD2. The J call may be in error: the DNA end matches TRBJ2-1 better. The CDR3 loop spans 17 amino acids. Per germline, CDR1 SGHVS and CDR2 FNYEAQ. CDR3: CASSLGFWRGGSNEQFF. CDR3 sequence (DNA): TGTGCCAGCAGCTTGGGATTCTGGCGGGGGGGCTCAAATGAGCAGTTCTTC.

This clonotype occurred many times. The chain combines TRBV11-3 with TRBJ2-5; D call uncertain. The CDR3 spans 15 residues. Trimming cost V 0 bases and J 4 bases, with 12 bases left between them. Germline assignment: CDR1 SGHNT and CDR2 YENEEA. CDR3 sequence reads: CASSLDLLGGETQYF. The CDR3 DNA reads TGTGCCAGCAGCTTAGATCTCCTAGGCGGAGAGACCCAGTACTTC.

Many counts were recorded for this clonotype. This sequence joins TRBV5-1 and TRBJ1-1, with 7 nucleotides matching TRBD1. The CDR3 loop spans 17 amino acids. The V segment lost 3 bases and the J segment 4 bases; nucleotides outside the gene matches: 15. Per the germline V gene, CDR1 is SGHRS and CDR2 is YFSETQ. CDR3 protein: CASSYDRDEVRFTEAFF. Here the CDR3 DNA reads TGCGCCAGCAGCTATGACAGGGACGAGGTTCGATTCACTGAAGCTTTCTTT.

CDR3 amino acids: CASSLLAGSDQPQHF. CDR3 bases: TGTGCCAGCAGTTTACTAGCAGGGTCCGATCAGCCCCAGCATTTT. V and J are TRBV12-3 or TRBV12-4 and TRBJ1-5, with D possibly TRBD1 on 5 matching bases. The ends were cut back, 2 bases at V and 5 bases at J, with 13 bases in the middle. The CDR3 length is 15 residues.

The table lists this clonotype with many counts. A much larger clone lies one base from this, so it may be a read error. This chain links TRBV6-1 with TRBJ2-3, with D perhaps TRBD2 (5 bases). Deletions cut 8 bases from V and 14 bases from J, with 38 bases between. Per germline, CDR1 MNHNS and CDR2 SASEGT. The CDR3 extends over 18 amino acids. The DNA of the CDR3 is TGTGCCAGCCACGATGGACTGGGGTACCGAGCGAACACCGGGGAGCTGTATTTT. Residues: CASHDGLGYRANTGELYF.

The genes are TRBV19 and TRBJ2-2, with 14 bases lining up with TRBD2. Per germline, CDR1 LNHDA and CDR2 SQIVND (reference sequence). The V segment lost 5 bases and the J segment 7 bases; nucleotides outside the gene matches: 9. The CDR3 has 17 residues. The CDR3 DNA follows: TGTGCCAGTAGTCCCCCGGGACTAGCGGGAGAGAACGGGGAGCTGTTTTTT. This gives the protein CASSPPGLAGENGELFF.